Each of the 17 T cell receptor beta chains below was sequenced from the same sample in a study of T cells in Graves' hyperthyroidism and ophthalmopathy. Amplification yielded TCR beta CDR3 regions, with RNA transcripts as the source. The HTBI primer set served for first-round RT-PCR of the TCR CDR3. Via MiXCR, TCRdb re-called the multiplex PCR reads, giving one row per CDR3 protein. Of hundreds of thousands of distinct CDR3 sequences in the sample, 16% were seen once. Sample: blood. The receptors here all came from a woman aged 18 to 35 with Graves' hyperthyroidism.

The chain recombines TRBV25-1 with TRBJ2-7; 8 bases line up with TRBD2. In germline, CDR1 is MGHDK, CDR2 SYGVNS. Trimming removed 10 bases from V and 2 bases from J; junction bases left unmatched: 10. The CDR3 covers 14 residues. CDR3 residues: CATSRASGPYEQYF. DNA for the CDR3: TGTGCCACCTCGAGGGCTAGCGGGCCCTACGAGCAGTACTTC.

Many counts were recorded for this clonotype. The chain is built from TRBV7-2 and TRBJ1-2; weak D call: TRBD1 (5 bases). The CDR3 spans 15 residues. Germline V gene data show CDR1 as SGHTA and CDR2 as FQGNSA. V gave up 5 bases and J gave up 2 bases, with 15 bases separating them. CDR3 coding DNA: TGTGCCAGCAGCCCGACCCTGGCAGGGAACTATGGCTACACCTTC. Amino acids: CASSPTLAGNYGYTF.

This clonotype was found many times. This CDR3 is CASRGDRGLETQYF. CDR3 bases: TGTGCCAGCAGGGGGGACAGGGGGCTTGAGACCCAGTACTTC. The gene calls are TRBV2 and TRBJ2-5, with 12 positions matching TRBD1. Germline V gene sequence: CDR1 SNHLY, CDR2 FYNNEI. Trimming at V came to 6 bases and at J to 5 bases, leaving 4 bases not matched to a gene. This CDR3 region has 14 residues.

CDR3 region: CSARDRGLAGGPPTQYF. The CDR3 DNA is TGCAGTGCTAGAGATCGGGGGCTGGCGGGAGGGCCGCCGACCCAGTACTTC. The V gene is TRBV20-1, the J gene TRBJ2-5; 9 nucleotides agree with TRBD2. Unmatched junction bases numbered 15, after V lost 0 bases and J lost 7 bases. The CDR3 is 17 residues long. Germline V gene data show CDR1 as DFQATT and CDR2 as SNEGSKA (reference sequence).

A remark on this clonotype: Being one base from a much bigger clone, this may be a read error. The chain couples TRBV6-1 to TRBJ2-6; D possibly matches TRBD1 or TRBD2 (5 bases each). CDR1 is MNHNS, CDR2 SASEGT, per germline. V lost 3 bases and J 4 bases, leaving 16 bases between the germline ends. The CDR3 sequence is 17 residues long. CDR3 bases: TGTGCCAGCAGTGAGCCCAGTGGGGGTGGAGGGGCCAACGTCCTGACTTTC. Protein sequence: CASSEPSGGGGANVLTF.

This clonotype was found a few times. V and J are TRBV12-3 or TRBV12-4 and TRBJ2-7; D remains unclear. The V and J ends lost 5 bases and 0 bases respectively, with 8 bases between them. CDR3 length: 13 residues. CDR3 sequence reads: CASSPLTSYEQYF. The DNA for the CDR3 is TGTGCCAGCAGTCCCCTTACCTCCTACGAGCAGTACTTC.

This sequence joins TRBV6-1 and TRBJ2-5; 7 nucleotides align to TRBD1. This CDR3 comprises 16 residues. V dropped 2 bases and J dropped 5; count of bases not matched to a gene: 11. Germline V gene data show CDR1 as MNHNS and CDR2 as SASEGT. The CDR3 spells CASSERRTGVGETQYF. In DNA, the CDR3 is TGTGCCAGCAGTGAAAGGAGAACAGGGGTAGGGGAGACCCAGTACTTC.

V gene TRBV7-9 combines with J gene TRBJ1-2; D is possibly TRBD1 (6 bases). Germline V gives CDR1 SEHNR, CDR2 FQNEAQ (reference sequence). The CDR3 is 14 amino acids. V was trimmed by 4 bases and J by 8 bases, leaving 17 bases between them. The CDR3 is CASSSDRMVRGYTF. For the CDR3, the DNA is TGTGCCAGCAGCTCAGACAGGATGGTGAGGGGCTACACCTTC.

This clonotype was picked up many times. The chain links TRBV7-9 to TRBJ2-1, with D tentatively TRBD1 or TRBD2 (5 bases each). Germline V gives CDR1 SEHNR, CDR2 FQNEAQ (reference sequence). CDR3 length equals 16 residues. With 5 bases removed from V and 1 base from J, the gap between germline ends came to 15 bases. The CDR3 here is CASSPHTGRSYNEQFF. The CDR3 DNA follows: TGTGCCAGCAGCCCCCATACGGGGCGTTCCTACAATGAGCAGTTCTTC.

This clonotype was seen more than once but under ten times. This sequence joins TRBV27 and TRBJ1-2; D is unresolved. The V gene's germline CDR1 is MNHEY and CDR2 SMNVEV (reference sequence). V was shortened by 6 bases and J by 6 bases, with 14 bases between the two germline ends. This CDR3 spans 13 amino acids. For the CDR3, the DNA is TGTGCCAGCAGCCCGACCCAAGAGGATGGCTACACCTTC. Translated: CASSPTQEDGYTF.

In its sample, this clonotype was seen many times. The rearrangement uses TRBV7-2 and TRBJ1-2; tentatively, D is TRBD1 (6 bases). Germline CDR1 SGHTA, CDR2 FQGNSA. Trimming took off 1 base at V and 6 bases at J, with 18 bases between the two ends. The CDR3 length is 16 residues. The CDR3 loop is CASSLEVTGIMDGYTF. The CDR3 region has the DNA TGTGCCAGCAGCTTAGAAGTTACAGGGATTATGGATGGCTACACCTTC. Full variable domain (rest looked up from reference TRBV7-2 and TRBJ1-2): GAGVSQSPSNKVTEKGKDVELRCDPISGHTALYWYRQSLGQGLEFLIYFQGNSAPDKSGLPSDRFSAERTGGSVSTLTIQRTQQEDSAVYLCASSLEVTGIMDGYTFGSGTRLTVV.

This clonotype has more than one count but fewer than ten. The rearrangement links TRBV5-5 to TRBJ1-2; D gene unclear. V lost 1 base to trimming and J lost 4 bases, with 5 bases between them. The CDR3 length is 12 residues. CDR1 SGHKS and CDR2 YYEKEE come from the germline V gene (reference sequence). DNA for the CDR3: TGTGCCAGCAGCTTGTTAGCCTATGGCTACACCTTC. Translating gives CASSLLAYGYTF.

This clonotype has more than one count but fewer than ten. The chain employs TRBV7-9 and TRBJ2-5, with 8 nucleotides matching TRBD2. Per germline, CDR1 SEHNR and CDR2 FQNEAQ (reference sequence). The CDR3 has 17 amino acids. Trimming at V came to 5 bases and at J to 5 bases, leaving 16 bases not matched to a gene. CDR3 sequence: CASSPRTSWDLMETQYF. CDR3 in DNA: TGTGCCAGCAGCCCGAGGACTAGCTGGGACCTAATGGAGACCCAGTACTTC.

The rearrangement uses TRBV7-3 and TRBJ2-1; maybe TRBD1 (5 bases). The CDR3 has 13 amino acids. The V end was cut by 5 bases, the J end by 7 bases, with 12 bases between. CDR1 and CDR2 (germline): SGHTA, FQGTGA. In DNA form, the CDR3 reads TGTGCCAGCAGCGACAGTGTGTTTAATGAGCAGTTCTTC. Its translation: CASSDSVFNEQFF.

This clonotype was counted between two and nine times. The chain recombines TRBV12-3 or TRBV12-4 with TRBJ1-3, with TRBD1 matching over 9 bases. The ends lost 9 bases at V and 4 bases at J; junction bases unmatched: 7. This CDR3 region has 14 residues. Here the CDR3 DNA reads TGTGCCAGTCGGACAGGGGCGACCGGAAACACCATATATTTT. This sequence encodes CASRTGATGNTIYF.

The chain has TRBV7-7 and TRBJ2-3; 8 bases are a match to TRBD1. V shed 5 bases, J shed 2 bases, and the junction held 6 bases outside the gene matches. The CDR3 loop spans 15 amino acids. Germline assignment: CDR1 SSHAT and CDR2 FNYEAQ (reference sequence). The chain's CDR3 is CASSRGQGATDTQYF. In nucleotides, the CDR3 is TGTGCCAGCAGCAGAGGACAGGGTGCCACAGATACGCAGTATTTT.

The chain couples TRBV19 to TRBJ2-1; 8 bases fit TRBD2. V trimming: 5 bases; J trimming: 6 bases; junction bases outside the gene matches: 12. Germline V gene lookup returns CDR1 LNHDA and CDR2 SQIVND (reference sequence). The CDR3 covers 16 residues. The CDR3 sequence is CASSPRSGGRANEQFF. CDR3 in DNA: TGTGCCAGTAGTCCCCGAAGCGGGGGTAGGGCCAATGAGCAGTTCTTC.